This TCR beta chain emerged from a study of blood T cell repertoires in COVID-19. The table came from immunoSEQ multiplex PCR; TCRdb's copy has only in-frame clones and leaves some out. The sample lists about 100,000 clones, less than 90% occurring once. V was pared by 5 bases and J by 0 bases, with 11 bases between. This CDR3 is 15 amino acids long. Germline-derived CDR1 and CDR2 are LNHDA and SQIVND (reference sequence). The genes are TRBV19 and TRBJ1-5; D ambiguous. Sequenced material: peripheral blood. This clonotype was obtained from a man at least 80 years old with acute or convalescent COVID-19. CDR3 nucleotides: TGTGCCAGTAGTTGGGAGAATTATAGCAATCAGCCCCAGCATTTT. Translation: CASSWENYSNQPQHF.